This T cell receptor beta chain was sequenced for a study of CD8+ T cells in alopecia areata. As for the study in general: Tofacitinib continued for 6 to 18 months and was then withheld for 6 months.

cDNA serving as the sequencing template came from extracted, reverse transcribed RNA. Measured with immunoSEQ multiplex PCR; TCRdb has only the in-frame clones, and not every one. This table holds approximately 150,000 clones, approximately 59% found once. This clone was recorded a few times. What it binds is not known. Treatment here: oral pan-JAK inhibitor, 5-10 mg twice daily. Sorting of CD4+ and CD8+ T cells was performed on PBMCs. The CDR3 spans 15 residues. CDR1 and CDR2 (germline): SGHNT, YYREEE (reference sequence). The ends were cut back, 4 bases at V and 7 bases at J, with 20 bases in the middle. Points from the study as a whole: Expanded CD8+ clones among the top 100, as well as scalp clonality, were significantly decreased by tofacitinib.

The chain has TRBV5-4 and TRBJ2-5; tentatively, D is TRBD2 (5 bases). This clonotype was sampled from a human donor with alopecia areata. The source was CD4+ T cells sorted from blood, collected at approximately week 60, from a patient treated with tofacitinib. The CDR3 coding sequence is TGTGCCAGCAGCATCCGAGGTGGAGGAGAAAGGACCCAGTACTTC. Translation gives CASSIRGGGERTQYF.